The clone carrying this T cell receptor (beta chain) was counted many times. Antigen: not known. TCRdb ran MiXCR on the RT-PCR reads and lists one entry per CDR3 protein. The data show some 500,000 distinct CDR3 sequences, over 25% seen once. The record originates from a study of response to subunit inactivated influenza vaccine. The V gene lost 0 bases and the J gene lost 11 bases, with 16 bases spanning the gap. Germline lookup yields CDR1 DFQATT and CDR2 SNEGSKA (reference sequence). This CDR3 is 13 amino acids long. Regarding the study as a whole: Seasonal influenza vaccination, on each occasion, was suggested by the authors to recruit few new T cells.

The origin of this receptor is a man aged 45-60 years who received an inactivated influenza vaccine. The chain has TRBV20-1 and TRBJ1-1; no definite D call. Sequenced here: CD4+ T cells sorted from PBMCs, sampled roughly 5 days after vaccination. CDR3 sequence (DNA): TGCAGTGCTAGAGATCGATCCGGAACGTGGGCTTTCTTT. Translation: CSARDRSGTWAFF.